This TCR beta chain was obtained from a study of T cell changes during pregnancy in multiple sclerosis. Assay used: immunoSEQ multiplex PCR; TCRdb lists only in-frame clones, some missing. The repertoire holds 42,000 or so clones, with less than 95% as singletons. Germline V gene sequence: CDR1 SQVTM, CDR2 ANQGSEA. The V and J ends lost 8 bases and 6 bases respectively, with 12 bases between them. The CDR3 runs 11 residues. The chain is built from TRBV29-1 and TRBJ2-3; D call uncertain. The sequences come from CD8+ T cells from peripheral blood mononuclear cells, collected in the first trimester of pregnancy. The clonotype was recovered from a female donor with multiple sclerosis, enrolled in a pregnancy study. The DNA of the CDR3 is TGCAGCCTACGAATCAGGGATACGCAGTATTTT. Amino acid sequence: CSLRIRDTQYF.